The rows below give T cell receptor beta chains drawn from one sample of a study of cytomegalovirus exposure and HLA in healthy donors. Libraries were prepared by immunoSEQ multiplex PCR; TCRdb keeps only in-frame clonotypes and omits some of them. The sample has 45,000 to 60,000 clones. Material for sequencing was PBMCs. The receptors were gathered from a male donor in good health and CMV-seronegative. Both conserved end residues are part of each CDR3. Fields, in order: J gene, D gene, V gene, CDR3 protein, CDR3 DNA. D genes are given only for firm matches.

TRBJ1-4 . TRBV4-1 CASSPNENEKLFF TGCGCCAGCAGCCCAAATGAGAATGAAAAACTGTTTTTT
TRBJ2-5 . TRBV7-6 CASSSDFSEETQYF TGTGCCAGCAGCTCCGACTTTAGCGAGGAGACCCAGTACTTC
TRBJ2-2 TRBD2 TRBV19 CASRPGGSGELFF TGTGCCAGTAGGCCGGGGGGTTCCGGGGAGCTGTTTTTT
TRBJ1-2 TRBD1 TRBV7-2 CASRLETGYGYTF TGTGCCAGCAGACTAGAGACAGGGTATGGCTACACCTTC
TRBJ2-5 TRBD1 TRBV29-1 CSVSQGAGEETQYF TGCAGCGTCTCGCAGGGGGCAGGAGAAGAGACCCAGTACTTC
TRBJ1-6 TRBD1 TRBV19 CASIQTGRGPLHF TGTGCCAGTATACAGACAGGGCGAGGACCCCTCCACTTT
TRBJ1-5 . TRBV7-9 CASSLVGGVGQPQHF TGTGCCAGCAGCTTAGTGGGGGGGGTAGGGCAGCCCCAGCATTTT
TRBJ1-1 . TRBV6-6 CASSSQGNTEAFF TGTGCCAGCAGTTCACAGGGTAACACTGAAGCTTTCTTT
TRBJ1-2 TRBD1 TRBV30 CAWSKTGPNYGYTF TGTGCCTGGAGTAAGACAGGGCCTAACTATGGCTACACCTTC
TRBJ2-7 . TRBV27 CASSTGLGEQYF TGTGCCAGCAGTACAGGGCTAGGGGAGCAGTACTTC
TRBJ1-3 . TRBV2 CASSEAAGTGNTIYF TGTGCCAGCAGTGAAGCGGCAGGGACTGGAAACACCATATATTTT
TRBJ2-7 . TRBV5-6 CASSLAGSASYEQYF TGTGCCAGCAGCTTGGCAGGGTCGGCGAGCTACGAGCAGTACTTC
TRBJ2-3 TRBD1 TRBV19 CASSIGDRSTDTQYF TGTGCCAGTAGTATAGGGGACAGAAGCACAGATACGCAGTATTTT
TRBJ2-7 . TRBV25-1 CASSEGPGGLDEQYF TGTGCCAGCAGTGAAGGTCCGGGCGGGCTGGACGAGCAGTACTTC
TRBJ2-3 . TRBV6-5 CASSRRTSTDTQYF TGTGCCAGCAGTCGACGGACAAGCACAGATACGCAGTATTTT
TRBJ2-7 TRBD2 TRBV18 CASSPRLNAGAYEQYF TGTGCCAGCTCACCACGGTTAAACGCGGGGGCCTACGAGCAGTACTTC
TRBJ2-5 TRBD2 TRBV5-1 CASSSTSGGARETQYF TGCGCCAGCAGCAGCACTAGCGGGGGGGCCCGGGAGACCCAGTACTTC
TRBJ1-6 . TRBV6-5 CASTVNNSPLHF TGTGCCAGTACTGTAAATAATTCACCCCTCCACTTT
TRBJ1-1 . TRBV7-6 CAIQGLGSLKAFF TGTGCCATCCAGGGCCTAGGATCGCTCAAAGCTTTCTTT
TRBJ2-7 . TRBV11-2 CASTSRGRGVNEQYF TGTGCCAGCACCTCCCGGGGGAGGGGGGTCAACGAGCAGTACTTC
TRBJ1-2 . TRBV6-1 CASSESQGAGYTF TGTGCCAGCAGTGAAAGCCAGGGTGCTGGCTACACCTTC
TRBJ2-1 . TRBV30 CAWSLSYNEQFF TGTGCCTGGAGTCTCTCCTACAATGAGCAGTTCTTC
TRBJ1-4 TRBD1 TRBV19 CASRRTGVNEKLFF TGTGCCAGTAGAAGAACAGGGGTTAATGAAAAACTGTTTTTT
TRBJ2-5 TRBD1 TRBV9 CASSYRQGVEETQYF TGTGCCAGCAGCTACAGACAGGGGGTTGAAGAGACCCAGTACTTC
TRBJ1-5 . TRBV18 CASSPPSRGGVGGDQPQHF TGTGCCAGCTCACCACCGTCGCGGGGAGGGGTCGGTGGCGATCAGCCCCAGCATTTT
TRBJ1-2 TRBD1 TRBV6-4 CASSNRASGGQSCGYTF TGTGCCAGCAGTAATCGAGCGTCAGGGGGCCAATCCTGTGGCTACACCTTC
TRBJ1-5 . TRBV30 CAWSGKGGGYNQPQHF TGTGCCTGGTCGGGAAAGGGCGGCGGGTACAATCAGCCCCAGCATTTT
TRBJ1-1 . TRBV6-6 CASSYSPGDGAEAFF TGTGCCAGCAGTTACTCGCCGGGGGACGGGGCTGAAGCTTTCTTT
TRBJ1-1 . TRBV11-2 CASSSDMNTEAFF TGTGCCAGCAGCTCCGACATGAACACTGAAGCTTTCTTT
TRBJ1-1 . TRBV5-1 CASRLEVGGTEAFF TGCGCCAGCCGGCTCGAGGTAGGGGGAACTGAAGCTTTCTTT
TRBJ1-1 . TRBV4-1 CASSQVAGDTEAFF TGCGCCAGCAGCCAAGTGGCAGGGGACACTGAAGCTTTCTTT
TRBJ1-5 TRBD1 TRBV18 CASSPRTGKDQPQHF TGTGCCAGCTCACCCAGGACAGGGAAGGATCAGCCCCAGCATTTT
TRBJ2-3 . TRBV11-2 CASSLAPRVSGTDTQYF TGTGCCAGCAGCTTAGCCCCTCGGGTCTCGGGCACAGATACGCAGTATTTT
TRBJ1-2 TRBD1 TRBV6-4 CASSDSGRGDSYGYTF TGTGCCAGCAGTGACTCCGGCAGGGGGGACTCCTATGGCTACACCTTC
TRBJ2-5 TRBD2 TRBV2 CASSGTLAGQETQYF TGTGCCAGCAGTGGAACGCTAGCGGGGCAAGAGACCCAGTACTTC
TRBJ1-2 . TRBV19 CASSASNYGYTF TGTGCCAGTAGCGCCAGTAACTATGGCTACACCTTC
TRBJ2-3 . TRBV4-3 CASSQEKGQVTDTQYF TGCGCCAGCAGCCAAGAGAAGGGGCAAGTCACAGATACGCAGTATTTT
TRBJ1-1 . TRBV30 CAYNPTGLDTEAFF TGTGCCTACAACCCTACAGGGCTCGACACTGAAGCTTTCTTT
TRBJ1-3 TRBD1 TRBV6-1 CASFGQGYSGNTIYF TGTGCCAGTTTCGGACAGGGCTACTCTGGAAACACCATATATTTT
TRBJ1-6 . TRBV7-2 CASSFSSQGGSPLHF TGTGCCAGCAGCTTCAGCTCCCAGGGAGGTTCACCCCTCCACTTT
TRBJ1-2 . TRBV5-6 CASSQPTRGYTF TGTGCCAGCAGCCAGCCTACCAGGGGCTACACCTTC
TRBJ1-2 TRBD1 TRBV9 CASTQGASYGYTF TGTGCCAGCACACAGGGGGCATCCTATGGCTACACCTTC
TRBJ1-6 TRBD1 TRBV6-5 CASSYRGQGSPLHF TGTGCCAGCAGTTACCGGGGACAGGGTTCACCCCTCCACTTT
TRBJ1-2 . TRBV18 CASSMDSSDYGYTF TGTGCCAGCTCGATGGACAGCTCGGACTATGGCTACACCTTC
TRBJ2-7 TRBD1 TRBV4-1 CASSLWTGEAYEQYF TGCGCCAGCAGCCTTTGGACAGGGGAAGCCTACGAGCAGTACTTC
TRBJ2-1 TRBD2 TRBV9 CASSSSGTSGGADDEQFF TGTGCCAGCAGCTCCTCCGGGACTAGCGGGGGGGCGGATGATGAGCAGTTCTTC
TRBJ1-4 TRBD1 TRBV30 CAWSRQGGVREKLFF TGTGCCTGGAGCAGACAGGGGGGAGTAAGAGAAAAACTGTTTTTT
TRBJ1-1 . TRBV6-1 CASSVQGRTEAFF TGTGCCAGCAGTGTACAGGGAAGGACTGAAGCTTTCTTT
TRBJ2-7 TRBD2 TRBV5-6 CASSFGGGSPREQYF TGTGCCAGCAGCTTTGGGGGGGGTAGTCCTCGAGAGCAGTACTTC
TRBJ2-7 . TRBV6-5 CASSYGRAGSSYEQYF TGTGCCAGCAGTTACGGTCGGGCGGGAAGCTCCTACGAGCAGTACTTC
TRBJ1-1 . TRBV9 CASSPVGDTEAFF TGTGCCAGCAGTCCCGTAGGGGACACTGAAGCTTTCTTT
TRBJ1-1 . TRBV5-4 CASSLAAGRSTEAFF TGTGCCAGCAGCTTGGCCGCAGGGCGGAGCACTGAAGCTTTCTTT
TRBJ1-3 . TRBV4-2 CASSQEAQGTVSGNTIYF TGTGCCAGCAGCCAAGAAGCACAGGGAACGGTTTCTGGAAACACCATATATTTT
TRBJ1-2 TRBD1 TRBV9 CASRQQGHNYGYTF TGTGCCAGCAGGCAACAGGGGCACAACTATGGCTACACCTTC
TRBJ1-1 . TRBV5-1 CASSLNPPEMNTEAFF TGCGCCAGCAGCTTGAATCCGCCGGAGATGAACACTGAAGCTTTCTTT
TRBJ2-4 . TRBV30 CAWSVGPAKNIQYF TGTGCCTGGAGTGTGGGCCCAGCCAAAAACATTCAGTACTTC